Each of the 4 T cell receptor beta chains below was sequenced from the same sample in a study of cytomegalovirus exposure and HLA in healthy donors. The PCR employed 60 Vbeta primers together with 13 Jbeta primers. Sequencing was performed with immunoSEQ multiplex PCR; in TCRdb, only in-frame clones are kept and a portion is missing. Seen here are 100,000 or so clones, about four fifths observed once, and the top ten hold roughly 1.2%. Specimen: PBMCs. These receptors came from a man aged 35 to 55 in good health and CMV-seronegative.

This clone was counted between two and nine times. This chain connects TRBV11-2 to TRBJ2-5; D may be TRBD1 (5 bases). Between the trimmed V and J ends, which lost 1 base and 4 bases, there was a span of 13 bases. This CDR3 has 15 amino acids. CDR1 and CDR2 from the germline V gene are SGHAT and FQNNGV. CDR3 sequence reads: CASSLAFRGLETQYF. The CDR3 DNA follows: TGTGCCAGCAGCTTAGCGTTTAGGGGTTTAGAGACCCAGTACTTC.

This rearrangement joins TRBV6-5 to TRBJ1-2, with a tentative D call TRBD1 (5 bases). V shed 6 bases and J shed 4 bases, with 15 bases lying between them. The V gene's germline CDR1 is MNHEY and CDR2 SVGAGI. This CDR3 comprises 14 residues. Here the CDR3 DNA reads TGTGCCAGCAGGTCCGGGGGTCAGGTCTATGGCTACACCTTC. This gives the protein CASRSGGQVYGYTF.

The chain combines TRBV6-1 with TRBJ2-7, with D possibly TRBD2 on 5 matching bases. The CDR3 is 15 residues long. Trimming removed 4 bases at V and 0 bases at J, with 13 bases between. Germline V gene sequence: CDR1 MNHNS, CDR2 SASEGT. The CDR3: CASSGFEGSSYEQYF. CDR3 nucleotide sequence: TGTGCCAGCAGTGGGTTTGAGGGTTCCTCCTACGAGCAGTACTTC.

This clone has only a few counts. This sequence joins TRBV18 and TRBJ1-3; no firm D call. Trimming removed 3 bases from V and 2 bases from J, with 8 bases in between. Germline CDR1 reads KGHSH; CDR2 reads LQKENI. CDR3 length equals 14 residues. The CDR3 nucleotides are TGTGCCAGCTCACCGAGCTATACTGGAAACACCATATATTTT. It is translated as CASSPSYTGNTIYF.